This TCR beta chain was captured in a study of regulatory T cells in long-lasting Graves disease. Study context: Antithyroid drugs had been taken under 3 months by newly diagnosed Graves' patients. Points from the study as a whole: TCR diversity was lower in persistent than newly diagnosed Graves' disease.

Assembly of TCR beta libraries relied on iRepertoire HTBI primers together with Arm-PCR of CDR3 regions. MiXCR, applied by TCRdb to the multiplex PCR reads, yields one record per CDR3 protein. The sample lists about 560,000 distinct CDR3 sequences; roughly 16% were seen once. Time point here: newly diagnosed GD, antithyroid drugs for less than 3 months. From PBMCs, RNA was extracted and then used to make the TCR library. This CDR3 is 15 amino acids long. The germline gives CDR1 DFQATT, CDR2 SNEGSKA (reference sequence). V dropped 0 bases and J dropped 4; count of bases not matched to a gene: 5. Concerning this clonotype: Its antigen is unknown.

This sample was shared with a second study, whose subject was T cells in Graves' hyperthyroidism and ophthalmopathy. That source reports: TCR CDR3 regions were first amplified by RT-PCR with HTBI primers.

This chain links TRBV20-1 with TRBJ2-3; 9 bases are a match to TRBD1. Sequencing used peripheral blood mononuclear cells (PBMCs), obtained at new diagnosis, from a patient treated with antithyroid drugs. The sequence was obtained from a man aged 18 to 30 with Graves disease. CDR3 protein: CSARDPRQGADTQYF. The DNA for the CDR3 is TGCAGTGCTAGAGATCCTCGACAGGGGGCAGATACGCAGTATTTT.